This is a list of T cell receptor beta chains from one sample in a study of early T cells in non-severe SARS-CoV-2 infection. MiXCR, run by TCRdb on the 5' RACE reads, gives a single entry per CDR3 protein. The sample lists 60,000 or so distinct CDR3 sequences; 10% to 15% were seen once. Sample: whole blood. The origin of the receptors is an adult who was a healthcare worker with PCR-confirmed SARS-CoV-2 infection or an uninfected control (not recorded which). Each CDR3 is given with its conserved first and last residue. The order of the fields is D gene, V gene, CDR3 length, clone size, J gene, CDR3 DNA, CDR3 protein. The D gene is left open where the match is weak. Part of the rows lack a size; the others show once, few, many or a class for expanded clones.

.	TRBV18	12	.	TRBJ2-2	TGTGCCAGCTCACGACTTGACGGGGAGCTGTTTTTT	CASSRLDGELFF
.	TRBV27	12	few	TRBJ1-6	TGTGCCAGCAGCGGGTTCAATTCACCCCTCCACTTT	CASSGFNSPLHF
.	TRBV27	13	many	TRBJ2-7	TGTGCCAGCAGTTTTGAGGGGTTTACCGAGCAGTACTTC	CASSFEGFTEQYF
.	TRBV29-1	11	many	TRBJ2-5	TGCAGCGTTACGACTTCCTTGACCCAGTACTTC	CSVTTSLTQYF
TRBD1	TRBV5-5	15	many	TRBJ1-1	TGTGCCAGCAGCCATAACAGGGGTATGAACACTGAAGCTTTCTTT	CASSHNRGMNTEAFF
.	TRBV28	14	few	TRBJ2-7	TGTGCCAGCAGTCCCTGGACAGGGAGGGAGGAGCAGTACTTC	CASSPWTGREEQYF
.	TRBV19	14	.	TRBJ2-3	TGTGCCAGTAGTGAGGCTATAAGCACAGATACGCAGTATTTT	CASSEAISTDTQYF
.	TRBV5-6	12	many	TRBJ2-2	TGTGCCAGCAGCTCCGGGGGCGGGGAGCTGTTTTTT	CASSSGGGELFF
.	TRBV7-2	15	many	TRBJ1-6	TGTGCCAGCAGCTTTGGGACACCGTATAATTCACCCCTCCACTTT	CASSFGTPYNSPLHF
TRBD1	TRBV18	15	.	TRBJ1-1	TGTGCCAGCTCGGAAAGGACAGGGATTGGTACTGAAGCTTTCTTT	CASSERTGIGTEAFF
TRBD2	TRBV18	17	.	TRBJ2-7	TGTGCCAGCTCCCCTCTCCCCCCAGCGGGAGAATCCTACGAGCAGTACTTC	CASSPLPPAGESYEQYF
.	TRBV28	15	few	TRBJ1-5	TGTGCCAGCAGCAAGGCAGAGGTTGGGGTACCGCCCCAGCATTTT	CASSKAEVGVPPQHF
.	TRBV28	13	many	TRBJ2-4	TGTGCCAGCAGTTTGATTGGATGGAACATTCAGTACTTC	CASSLIGWNIQYF
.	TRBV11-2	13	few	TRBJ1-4	TGTGCCAGCAGCCCGCAAGTCGGTGAAAAACTGTTTTTT	CASSPQVGEKLFF
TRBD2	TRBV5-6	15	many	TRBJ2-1	TGTGCCAGCAGCTTTCGACTAGCGGACCACATTGAGCAGTTCTTC	CASSFRLADHIEQFF
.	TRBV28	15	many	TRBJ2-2	TGTGCCAGCAGTCGAGCGAGAGGGAACACCGGGGAGCTGTTTTTT	CASSRARGNTGELFF
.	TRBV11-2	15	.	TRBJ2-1	TGTGCCAGCAGTCTCCGACAGAGCTCCTACAATGAGCAGTTCTTC	CASSLRQSSYNEQFF
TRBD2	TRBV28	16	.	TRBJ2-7	TGTGCCAGCAGCCTCGGGCCTAGCGGGGGAACCTACGAGCAGTACTTC	CASSLGPSGGTYEQYF
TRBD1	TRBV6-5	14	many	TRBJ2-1	TGTGCCAGCAGTCGTGGACAGGGGGCTTATGAGCAGTTCTTC	CASSRGQGAYEQFF
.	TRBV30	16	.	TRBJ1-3	TGTGCCTGGAGTGGGGGCAGGCAAAGCTCTGGAAACACCATATATTTT	CAWSGGRQSSGNTIYF
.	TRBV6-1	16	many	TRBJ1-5	TGTGCCAGCAGGGAAGCGGCCGGGACCCTTGCATCCCCCCAGCATTTT	CASREAAGTLASPQHF
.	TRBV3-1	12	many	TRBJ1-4	TGTGCCAGCAGCCGGGGGACTGAAAAACTGTTTTTT	CASSRGTEKLFF
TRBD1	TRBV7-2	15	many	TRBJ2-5	TGTGCCAGCAGCTTTTCCCTGACAGGGGGGCAGACCCAGTACTTC	CASSFSLTGGQTQYF
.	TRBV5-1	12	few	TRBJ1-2	TGCGCCAGCTCCCCCTCAGGGTATGGCTACACCTTC	CASSPSGYGYTF
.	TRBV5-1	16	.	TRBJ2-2	TGCGCCAGCACCCCAGAGGCGTCTGGCAGCACCGGGGAGCTGTTTTTT	CASTPEASGSTGELFF
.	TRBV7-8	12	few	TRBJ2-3	TGTGCCAGCAGCTTTTGGGGGGATACGCAGTATTTT	CASSFWGDTQYF
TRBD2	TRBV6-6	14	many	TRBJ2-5	TGTGCCAGCAGTTATGCGGGAGTAGGAGAGACCCAGTACTTC	CASSYAGVGETQYF
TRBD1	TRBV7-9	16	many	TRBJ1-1	TGTGCCAGCAGGACAGGGGGCGCAAGGGAGGATACTGAAGCTTTCTTT	CASRTGGAREDTEAFF
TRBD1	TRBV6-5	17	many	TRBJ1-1	TGTGCCAGCAGTTACACAGGTCGGGACAGGCGGAACACTGAAGCTTTCTTT	CASSYTGRDRRNTEAFF
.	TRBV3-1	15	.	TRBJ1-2	TGTGCCAGCAGCCAAGGCAAGGGGCGAACCCTTGGCTACACCTTC	CASSQGKGRTLGYTF
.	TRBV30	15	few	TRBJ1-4	TGTGCCTGGAGTGTACCAGGGAAAGTGCCGGAAAAACTGTTTTTT	CAWSVPGKVPEKLFF
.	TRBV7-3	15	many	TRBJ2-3	TGTGCCAGCAGCTTAGGTGGGGGGTACACAGATACGCAGTATTTT	CASSLGGGYTDTQYF
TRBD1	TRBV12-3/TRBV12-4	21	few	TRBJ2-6	TGTGCCAGCAGTTCTCACACCGGGACAGGGGGCCGGTTTTTTGGGGCCAACGTCCTGACTTTC	CASSSHTGTGGRFFGANVLTF
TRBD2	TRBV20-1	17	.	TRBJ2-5	TGCAGTGCTAGAGTACGTGGGATAGCGGGAGGTTCAGAGACCCAGTACTTC	CSARVRGIAGGSETQYF
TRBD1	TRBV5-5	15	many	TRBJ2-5	TGTGCCAGCAGCTGGGCGGACAGGGGGCAAGAGACCCAGTACTTC	CASSWADRGQETQYF
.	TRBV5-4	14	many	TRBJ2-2	TGTGCCAGCAGCTTGGAACAGGGAACCGGGGAGCTGTTTTTT	CASSLEQGTGELFF
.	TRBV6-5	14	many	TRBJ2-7	TGTGCCAGCAGCCGTAGCGGCCTGTCCTACGAGCAGTACTTC	CASSRSGLSYEQYF
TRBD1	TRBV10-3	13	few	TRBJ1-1	TGTGCCATCAGGGGGACAGGCTCAACTGAAGCTTTCTTT	CAIRGTGSTEAFF